The 25 T cell receptor beta chains given below trace back to one sample, sequenced in a study of T cells in Graves' hyperthyroidism and ophthalmopathy. Researchers amplified the TCR beta CDR3 regions from RNA transcripts. The TCR CDR3 first-round RT-PCR relied on the HTBI primer set. TCRdb re-called the multiplex PCR reads through MiXCR, storing one row per CDR3 protein. This repertoire shows approximately 690,000 distinct CDR3 sequences, around 21% found once; its top ten account for around a third. Sequencing used blood. These receptors were obtained from a man aged 30 to 39 with Graves' ophthalmopathy.

The chain combines TRBV6-9 with TRBJ2-2; D is unresolved. The CDR3 has 15 residues. V was shortened by 4 bases and J by 4 bases, with 13 bases between the two germline ends. CDR1 and CDR2 (germline): MNHGY, SVAAGI. CDR3 protein: CASSSPGPRTGELFF. In DNA, the CDR3 is TGTGCCAGCAGTTCCCCGGGCCCCCGCACCGGGGAGCTGTTTTTT.

This chain connects TRBV9 to TRBJ2-7; D is perhaps TRBD2 (6 bases). CDR3 size: 16 residues. CDR1 and CDR2 (germline): SGDLS, YYNGEE. V lost 0 bases and J lost 3, with 16 bases in between. The CDR3 DNA reads TGTGCCAGCAGCGTAGCCCGGCAACTGGGAGGCTACGAGCAGTACTTC. Amino acid sequence: CASSVARQLGGYEQYF.

This clonotype was picked up one time. The rearrangement uses TRBV15 and TRBJ1-1; D possibly corresponds to TRBD1 (5 bases). Germline lookup yields CDR1 LNHNV and CDR2 YYDKDF (reference sequence). The length of the CDR3 is 14 residues. The V end lost 3 bases, the J end lost 1 base, and 9 bases lay between the germline ends. The CDR3 nucleotides read TGTGCCACCAGCAGCTACGACAGGAACACTGAAGCTTTCTTT. Translated, it gives CATSSYDRNTEAFF. The full variable domain, completed using reference TRBV15 and TRBJ1-1, is DAMVIQNPRYQVTQFGKPVTLSCSQTLNHNVMYWYQQKSSQAPKLLFHYYDKDFNNEADTPDNFQSRRPNTSFCFLDIRSPGLGDTAMYLCATSSYDRNTEAFFGQGTRLTVV.

This chain joins TRBV7-8 and TRBJ2-3, with 9 positions matching TRBD2. The germline V gene encodes CDR1 SGHVS and CDR2 FQNEAQ. J was trimmed by 4 bases and V by 0 bases; bases with no gene match: 2. CDR3 size: 15 residues. DNA of the CDR3: TGTGCCAGCAGCTTAGCAGCGGGAGGAGCAGATACGCAGTATTTT. Its translation: CASSLAAGGADTQYF.

This clonotype has a handful of counts. The chain joins TRBV20-1 to TRBJ1-4; D not certain. The CDR3 covers 13 residues. Germline V CDR1 and CDR2: DFQATT, SNEGSKA (reference sequence). Trimming took 6 bases from V and 0 from J, leaving 8 bases between them. The CDR3 bases are TGCAGTGCGCAAGTTACAACTAATGAAAAACTGTTTTTT. This sequence encodes CSAQVTTNEKLFF.

This clonotype was counted a few times. The chain carries TRBV10-3 and TRBJ2-3, with 7 positions matching TRBD2. Germline loops: CDR1 ENHRY, CDR2 SYGVKD. V was clipped by 0 bases and J by 1 base; unmatched bases: 7. CDR3 length: 17 amino acids. The CDR3 DNA reads as TGTGCCATCAGTGAGTCTCTTTCGCTAGCGGGCACAGATACGCAGTATTTT. Its protein product is CAISESLSLAGTDTQYF.

This clonotype was detected only a few times. The rearrangement uses TRBV2 and TRBJ1-4, with D hard to call. V lost 8 bases to trimming and J lost 4 bases, with 11 bases between them. This CDR3 contains 13 residues. The germline V gene has CDR1 SNHLY and CDR2 FYNNEI. Written as DNA, the CDR3 is TGTGCCAGCGTCCGGGAGCTTAATGAAAAACTGTTTTTT. It codes for CASVRELNEKLFF.

The gene calls are TRBV7-3 and TRBJ2-1, with TRBD1 identical over 10 bases. Unmatched junction bases numbered 9, after V lost 3 bases and J lost 7 bases. The CDR3 covers 16 residues. Germline loops: CDR1 SGHTA, CDR2 FQGTGA. Here the CDR3 DNA reads TGTGCCAGCAGCTTCAACCCCGGGACAGGGGCAAATGAGCAGTTCTTC. Protein: CASSFNPGTGANEQFF.

This clonotype occurred a few times. As DNA, the CDR3 is TGTGCCAGCATCCCCGATCGCAGCCTCAATCAGCCCCAGCATTTT. It codes for CASIPDRSLNQPQHF. The chain couples TRBV28 to TRBJ1-5, with unresolved D. Germline lookup yields CDR1 MDHEN and CDR2 SYDVKM. The V gene lost 7 bases and the J gene lost 3 bases, with 16 bases spanning the gap. This CDR3 has 15 amino acids.

This clonotype came up a few times. V and J are TRBV27 and TRBJ1-5; D not resolved. Germline loops: CDR1 MNHEY, CDR2 SMNVEV (reference sequence). This CDR3 has 16 residues. The V and J ends lost 6 bases and 2 bases respectively, with 17 bases between them. The CDR3 coding sequence is TGTGCCAGCAGCATGGAGGCCGGGAGGGGCAATCAGCCCCAGCATTTT. Translated: CASSMEAGRGNQPQHF.

Comments on this clonotype: This may be a read error, as it is one base from a much larger clone. The rearrangement uses TRBV20-1 and TRBJ2-5, with no clear D. Looked up from germline, CDR1 is DFQATT and CDR2 is SNEGSKA (reference sequence). This CDR3 is 14 amino acids long. The V gene lost 5 bases and the J gene lost 5 bases, with 18 bases spanning the gap. CDR3: CSAVGYHASETQYF. The CDR3, as DNA: TGCAGTGCTGTAGGGTACCACGCTTCGGAGACCCAGTACTTC.

This clonotype was counted at least ten times. V usage is TRBV9 and J usage is TRBJ2-1; D tentatively fits TRBD1 or TRBD2 (6 bases each). With 4 bases removed from V and 11 bases from J, the gap between germline ends came to 13 bases. There are 12 residues in the CDR3. CDR1 and CDR2 (germline): SGDLS, YYNGEE. In DNA form, the CDR3 reads TGTGCCAGCAGCCCCGAGGGGGGTAAGCAGTTCTTC. It encodes CASSPEGGKQFF.

This clonotype showed up many times. The gene calls are TRBV28 and TRBJ1-5; D remains unclear. With 3 bases removed from V and 9 bases from J, the gap between germline ends came to 12 bases. Germline assignment: CDR1 MDHEN and CDR2 SYDVKM. This CDR3 is 13 amino acids long. The CDR3 is CASSFPEGGPQHF. The CDR3 DNA follows: TGTGCCAGCAGTTTCCCAGAAGGTGGGCCCCAGCATTTT. The complete variable domain, with remaining parts taken from reference TRBV28 and TRBJ1-5, reads DVKVTQSSRYLVKRTGEKVFLECVQDMDHENMFWYRQDPGLGLRLIYFSYDVKMKEKGDIPEGYSVSREKKERFSLILESASTNQTSMYLCASSFPEGGPQHFGDGTRLSIL.

In DNA, the CDR3 is TGTGCCAGCAGCTCGGGGGGCTCGACTTCATACGAGCAGTACTTC. Translating gives CASSSGGSTSYEQYF. J is TRBJ2-7 and V is TRBV9; possible D gene TRBD2, 7 bases. This CDR3 spans 15 amino acids. Trimming cost V 4 bases and J 4 bases, with 18 bases left between them. Germline lookup yields CDR1 SGDLS and CDR2 YYNGEE.

Only a few counts were recorded for this clonotype. This chain links TRBV3-1 with TRBJ1-4, with D possibly being TRBD1 (5 bases). Deletions cut 8 bases from V and 7 bases from J, with 14 bases between. This CDR3 spans 13 amino acids. Germline V gives CDR1 LGHDT, CDR2 YNNKEL (reference sequence). In DNA form, the CDR3 reads TGTGCCAGCCTCTCCGGGACGGGTGAAAAACTGTTTTTT. This translates into CASLSGTGEKLFF.

V gene TRBV27 combines with J gene TRBJ1-1, with D possibly being TRBD1 (6 bases). In germline, CDR1 is MNHEY, CDR2 SMNVEV (reference sequence). The CDR3 length is 14 residues. V dropped 8 bases and J dropped 0 bases, with 13 bases sitting between them. This CDR3 reads CASRPQGMNTEAFF. The CDR3 DNA reads as TGTGCCAGCCGACCGCAGGGGATGAACACTGAAGCTTTCTTT.

V usage is TRBV27 and J usage is TRBJ2-2, with D hard to call. This CDR3 comprises 17 residues. V lost 5 bases, J lost 2 bases, and 18 bases lay in between. CDR1 is MNHEY, CDR2 SMNVEV, per germline (reference sequence). The CDR3 here is CASSPISLRKNTGELFF. The CDR3 coding sequence is TGTGCCAGCAGTCCCATATCCCTCCGGAAAAACACCGGGGAGCTGTTTTTT.

V and J are TRBV20-1 and TRBJ2-1, with a possible D match to TRBD2 (7 bases). The CDR3 is 16 amino acids. Trimming took 3 bases from V and 8 from J, leaving 23 bases between them. Germline CDR1 reads DFQATT; CDR2 reads SNEGSKA (reference sequence). For the CDR3, the DNA is TGCAGTGCTAGGGGAGGGGGGTTGTCTTCTATCGATGAGCAGTTCTTC. This encodes CSARGGGLSSIDEQFF.

The chain recombines TRBV6-2 or TRBV6-3 with TRBJ2-3, with 8 bases lining up with TRBD2. The J segment lost 7 bases and the V segment lost 5 bases, leaving 14 bases of the junction unmatched. The germline V gene encodes CDR1 MNHEY and CDR2 SVGEGT. The CDR3 is made up of 16 amino acids. In nucleotides, the CDR3 is TGTGCCAGCAGTCCGCCGGGGAGCGGGAGTGCGAATACGCAGTATTTT. Its protein is CASSPPGSGSANTQYF.

The chain carries TRBV7-2 and TRBJ1-1; D is possibly TRBD1 (5 bases). CDR1 is SGHTA and CDR2 is FQGNSA in the germline V gene. V was shortened by 5 bases and J by 3 bases, with 16 bases between the two germline ends. CDR3 length: 15 amino acids. DNA for the CDR3: TGTGCCAGCAGCCCCTCAGGCGGGGGACACACTGAAGCTTTCTTT. It encodes CASSPSGGGHTEAFF.

The rearrangement joins TRBV19 to TRBJ2-7; D call uncertain. V lost 2 bases and J 3 bases, leaving 5 bases between the germline ends. The CDR3 has 12 residues. Germline V gene data show CDR1 as LNHDA and CDR2 as SQIVND (reference sequence). This chain's CDR3 is CASSINGYEQYF. For the CDR3, the DNA is TGTGCCAGTAGTATAAACGGCTACGAGCAGTACTTC.

This clonotype was counted only a few times. V and J are TRBV7-2 and TRBJ1-6; D gene uncertain. The CDR3 runs to 14 residues. V dropped 6 bases and J dropped 6 bases, with 12 bases sitting between them. The V gene's germline CDR1 is SGHTA and CDR2 FQGNSA. The CDR3 coding sequence is TGTGCCAGCAGACAAGGACTCAGTAATTCACCCCTCCACTTT. Translating it yields CASRQGLSNSPLHF.

Many counts were recorded for this clonotype. This rearrangement joins TRBV30 to TRBJ2-1; D is unclear. CDR3 length equals 13 residues. V dropped 5 bases and J dropped 4 bases, with 12 bases sitting between them. Germline V gene sequence: CDR1 GTSNPN, CDR2 SVGIG (reference sequence). The CDR3 DNA is TGTGCCTGGTCTGACATCAGTTACAATGAGCAGTTCTTC. Residues: CAWSDISYNEQFF. Full variable domain (outside the CDR3, taken from reference TRBV30 and TRBJ2-1): SQTIHQWPATLVQPVGSPLSLECTVEGTSNPNLYWYRQAAGRGLQLLFYSVGIGQISSEVPQNLSASRPQDRQFILSSKKLLLSDSGFYLCAWSDISYNEQFFGPGTRLTVL.

The chain employs TRBV29-1 and TRBJ2-2, with D hard to call. CDR3 size: 14 residues. Between the trimmed V and J ends, which lost 2 bases and 2 bases, there was a span of 9 bases. Germline loops: CDR1 SQVTM, CDR2 ANQGSEA. CDR3: CSVEKGHNTGELFF. The CDR3 nucleotides read TGCAGCGTTGAAAAGGGCCACAACACCGGGGAGCTGTTTTTT.

There are a few counts of this clonotype. The chain recombines TRBV20-1 with TRBJ2-5, with 9 bases matching TRBD1. The germline V gene has CDR1 DFQATT and CDR2 SNEGSKA (reference sequence). After removal of 5 bases from V and 5 bases from J, the junction contained 3 bases not matched to a gene. The CDR3 covers 12 residues. The CDR3 nucleotides read TGCAGTGCTGCGGGACAGGGTGAGACCCAGTACTTC. This gives the protein CSAAGQGETQYF.